This TCR beta chain was documented in a study of blood T cells in healthy people across ages. Primers used in a second PCR of about 7 to 12 cycles were a sample-barcoded 5' primer and a J-beta primer mix. In TCRdb, the 5' RACE reads were re-called with MiXCR into one record per CDR3 protein. The sample has around 1.5 million distinct CDR3 sequences; 40% to 50% are singletons. Germline CDR1 reads DFQATT; CDR2 reads SNEGSKA (reference sequence). The CDR3 contains 14 residues. With 5 bases clipped from V and 1 base from J, the junction kept 5 bases outside the gene matches. V and J are TRBV20-1 and TRBJ1-3, with 7 bases matching TRBD1. The sample comprised blood. The receptor was derived from a woman between 18 and 29 years old in good health. CDR3 amino acids: CSAAQGVSGNTIYF. The CDR3 coding sequence is TGCAGTGCTGCGCAGGGGGTGTCTGGAAACACCATATATTTT.